The rows below give T cell receptor beta chains drawn from one sample of a study of graft-versus-host responses after intestinal transplantation. Sequencing was performed with immunoSEQ multiplex PCR; in TCRdb, only in-frame clones are kept and a portion is missing. This table has about 27,000 clones, roughly 78% appearing once. Their antigens are not known. Sequencing used unstimulated CD8+ T cells sorted from spleen or lymph node cells, obtained before transplant. Source of these receptors: a human donor who was the organ donor for an intestinal transplant. Each CDR3 is given with its conserved first and last residue. The order of the fields is CDR3 protein, CDR3 DNA, J gene, D gene, clone size, V gene. A D gene is named only where the DNA matches it firmly. Part of the rows lack a size; the others show once, few, many or a class for expanded clones.

CDR3 protein: CASSVVDQVNYEQYF
CDR3 DNA: TGTGCCAGCAGTGTAGTCGACCAGGTAAACTACGAGCAGTACTTC
J gene: TRBJ2-7
D gene: NA
clone size: NA
V gene: TRBV6-1

CDR3 protein: CASSYSREGQYEQYF
CDR3 DNA: TGTGCCAGCAGTTACTCGCGGGAGGGCCAGTACGAGCAGTACTTC
J gene: TRBJ2-7
D gene: TRBD2
clone size: few
V gene: TRBV6-6

CDR3 protein: CASSIGAMNTEAFF
CDR3 DNA: TGTGCCAGTAGTATAGGGGCAATGAACACTGAAGCTTTCTTT
J gene: TRBJ1-1
D gene: NA
clone size: NA
V gene: TRBV19

CDR3 protein: CASTEDSGLDADTQYF
CDR3 DNA: TGTGCCAGCACTGAGGACTCCGGACTAGATGCAGATACGCAGTATTTT
J gene: TRBJ2-3
D gene: TRBD2
clone size: NA
V gene: TRBV5-8

CDR3 protein: CASSDSATSGSSYNEQFF
CDR3 DNA: TGTGCCAGCAGTGACTCGGCGACTAGCGGGAGCTCCTACAATGAGCAGTTCTTC
J gene: TRBJ2-1
D gene: TRBD2
clone size: NA
V gene: TRBV6-4

CDR3 protein: CASGLQDRLYGYTF
CDR3 DNA: TGTGCTAGTGGTTTGCAAGACAGGCTATATGGCTACACCTTC
J gene: TRBJ1-2
D gene: NA
clone size: NA
V gene: TRBV12-5

CDR3 protein: CAWSAGDYGYTF
CDR3 DNA: TGTGCCTGGAGTGCAGGGGACTATGGCTACACCTTC
J gene: TRBJ1-2
D gene: NA
clone size: NA
V gene: TRBV30

CDR3 protein: CASSSGQVSFSYNEQFF
CDR3 DNA: TGTGCCAGCAGCTCGGGTCAGGTCTCTTTCTCCTACAATGAGCAGTTCTTC
J gene: TRBJ2-1
D gene: NA
clone size: NA
V gene: TRBV13

CDR3 protein: CVSSSSVYYEQYF
CDR3 DNA: TGTGTCAGCAGCTCTTCCGTCTATTACGAGCAGTACTTC
J gene: TRBJ2-7
D gene: NA
clone size: once
V gene: TRBV7-9

CDR3 protein: CASSMGQMNGYTF
CDR3 DNA: TGTGCCAGTAGTATGGGACAGATGAATGGCTACACCTTC
J gene: TRBJ1-2
D gene: TRBD1
clone size: NA
V gene: TRBV19

CDR3 protein: CASSEGTGIGNTIYF
CDR3 DNA: TGTGCCAGCAGCGAGGGGACAGGGATCGGAAACACCATATATTTT
J gene: TRBJ1-3
D gene: TRBD1
clone size: NA
V gene: TRBV7-8

CDR3 protein: CASSHPGQQETQYF
CDR3 DNA: TGTGCCAGCAGCCACCCGGGACAGCAAGAGACCCAGTACTTC
J gene: TRBJ2-5
D gene: TRBD1
clone size: NA
V gene: TRBV7-9

CDR3 protein: CASSWQGAEGYTF
CDR3 DNA: TGTGCCAGTAGTTGGCAGGGGGCAGAAGGCTACACCTTC
J gene: TRBJ1-2
D gene: TRBD1
clone size: NA
V gene: TRBV19

CDR3 protein: CASSFAGTYSYEQYF
CDR3 DNA: TGTGCCAGCAGCTTTGCCGGGACGTACTCCTACGAGCAGTACTTC
J gene: TRBJ2-7
D gene: NA
clone size: NA
V gene: TRBV5-6

CDR3 protein: CASSWLAGGGDTQYF
CDR3 DNA: TGTGCCAGCAGCTGGCTAGCGGGCGGGGGAGATACGCAGTATTTT
J gene: TRBJ2-3
D gene: TRBD2
clone size: few
V gene: TRBV6-5

CDR3 protein: CASRLLARSYNEQFF
CDR3 DNA: TGCGCCAGCAGACTGCTAGCCCGCTCCTACAATGAGCAGTTCTTC
J gene: TRBJ2-1
D gene: NA
clone size: NA
V gene: TRBV4-1

CDR3 protein: CASSLAKNTEAFF
CDR3 DNA: TGTGCCAGCAGTTTGGCGAAAAACACTGAAGCTTTCTTT
J gene: TRBJ1-1
D gene: NA
clone size: NA
V gene: TRBV27

CDR3 protein: CATREGQGSQPQHF
CDR3 DNA: TGTGCCACCAGGGAGGGACAGGGGAGTCAGCCCCAGCATTTT
J gene: TRBJ1-5
D gene: TRBD1
clone size: few
V gene: TRBV15

CDR3 protein: CASSSPPGAEQYF
CDR3 DNA: TGTGCCAGCAGCTCACCCCCGGGGGCCGAGCAGTACTTC
J gene: TRBJ2-7
D gene: NA
clone size: NA
V gene: TRBV7-2

CDR3 protein: CASSLVTSGVNEQFF
CDR3 DNA: TGTGCCAGCAGCTTAGTGACTAGCGGGGTGAATGAGCAGTTCTTC
J gene: TRBJ2-1
D gene: TRBD2
clone size: NA
V gene: TRBV11-3

CDR3 protein: CASSQGRYTGELFF
CDR3 DNA: TGCGCCAGCAGCCAAGGACGATACACCGGGGAGCTGTTTTTT
J gene: TRBJ2-2
D gene: NA
clone size: NA
V gene: TRBV4-3

CDR3 protein: CASSHMTSGLYEQYF
CDR3 DNA: TGCGCCAGCAGCCACATGACTAGCGGGCTCTACGAGCAGTACTTC
J gene: TRBJ2-7
D gene: TRBD2
clone size: once
V gene: TRBV5-1

CDR3 protein: CASSLLEGGESGKLFF
CDR3 DNA: TGTGCCAGCAGCTTATTAGAAGGGGGCGAGAGTGGAAAACTGTTTTTT
J gene: TRBJ1-4
D gene: TRBD1
clone size: NA
V gene: TRBV7-6

CDR3 protein: CASSLGNTGELFF
CDR3 DNA: TGTGCCAGCAGTTTAGGGAACACCGGGGAGCTGTTTTTT
J gene: TRBJ2-2
D gene: NA
clone size: once
V gene: TRBV27

CDR3 protein: CASSVGVAVTGETQYF
CDR3 DNA: TGTGCCAGCAGCGTAGGGGTCGCGGTTACGGGAGAGACCCAGTACTTC
J gene: TRBJ2-5
D gene: NA
clone size: once
V gene: TRBV9

CDR3 protein: CASSEGIYYGYTF
CDR3 DNA: TGTGCCAGCAGTGAAGGGATTTACTATGGCTACACCTTC
J gene: TRBJ1-2
D gene: NA
clone size: NA
V gene: TRBV6-1

CDR3 protein: CASSYTSGSDTQYF
CDR3 DNA: TGTGCCAGCAGTTACACTAGCGGGAGTGATACGCAGTATTTT
J gene: TRBJ2-3
D gene: TRBD2
clone size: NA
V gene: TRBV6-6

CDR3 protein: CASSEVGQVSWDTQYF
CDR3 DNA: TGTGCCAGCAGTGAGGTGGGACAGGTCTCGTGGGATACGCAGTATTTT
J gene: TRBJ2-3
D gene: TRBD1
clone size: NA
V gene: TRBV6-1